This T cell receptor (beta chain) was captured in a study of control samples from healthy donors and cancer patients. Germline values: CDR1 LGHDT, CDR2 YNNKEL (reference sequence). V was shortened by 1 base and J by 7 bases, with 10 bases between the two germline ends. The CDR3 totals 13 residues. Generated by immunoSEQ multiplex PCR, the TCRdb table keeps only in-frame clones and is missing some. The table records roughly 80,000 clones, approximately 90% of them present only once. The sequencing sample was made of blood. The source of this sequence is a woman between 50 and 59 years old in good health. This chain joins TRBV3-1 (or the pseudogene TRBV3-2) and TRBJ1-1; D not resolved. The CDR3 bases are TGTGCCAGCAGCCAAGCGGCACAGAGTGAAGCTTTCTTT. Its protein is CASSQAAQSEAFF.